Sequencing of this T cell receptor beta chain was carried out in a study of CD8 T cells in ankylosing spondylitis (dated by TCRdb to the late 2010s). Notes on the research overall: T cell receptor beta repertoires were profiled in healthy donors and ankylosing spondylitis patients so that disease-linked TCR variants could be found. In total, the full study cohort was made up of about 110 healthy donors and 25 ankylosing spondylitis patients. Peripheral blood was sampled, and synovial fluid was also collected from ankylosing spondylitis patients. Overall study outcomes, separate from this receptor: Some TCR beta motif variants had previously been reported in synovial fluid and blood of reactive arthritis patients, which suggested common disease-initiation mechanisms. A TCR beta motif of fewer than 10 highly homologous amino acid variants appeared characteristic of blood from ankylosing spondylitis patients. The disease-linked clones showed a CD8+ phenotype and occurred at relatively low frequencies in peripheral blood. The disease-linked clones were reported to be significantly enriched in matched synovial fluid samples from ankylosing spondylitis patients.

Trimming leaves V shorter by 0 bases and J shorter by 2 bases, with the junction holding 22 bases beyond the gene matches. Reading from cysteine to phenylalanine, the CDR3 counts 22 amino acids. CDR3 DNA is the only sequence kept; it has 66 bases, read in frame from the first base. The germline V gene supplies CDR1 MGHRA and CDR2 YSYEKL. The sequencing machine was an Illumina HiSeq 2500. Quantitative 5'-RACE with molecular barcodes was the method used to prepare the TCR beta libraries. The authors' pipeline ran thus. To identify disease-linked TCR variants, a new computational method was used, one built on a probabilistic model of VDJ rearrangement. Clones were called with MiXCR by TCRdb after fastp trimmed the public reads at Q25, and only in-frame beta chains were retained. Records with the same CDR3 protein are collapsed into one entry carrying the most frequent genes and DNA. In this record, the V and J calls reflect TCRdb's handling and not the investigators' own analysis. A total of roughly 440,000 distinct CDR3 sequences appear in this sample, roughly 18% of them only once. The ten largest make up just over 1% of the sample.

Details on this clonotype: The antigen it binds to is not known. Base qualities are not provided; no much larger clone lies one nucleotide away.

This sequence was found in a male donor with ankylosing spondylitis. Input material: blood, either unsorted or a sorted T cell fraction (not recorded which). The chain is made from TRBV4-1 and TRBJ2-3; a stretch of 8 junction bases matches TRBD2. Here the CDR3 is given as CASSQDAVSGIPAPDDTDTQYF. The DNA reads as follows: TGCGCCAGCAGCCAAGATGCCGTTAGCGGGATTCCCGCACCCGATGACACAGATACGCAGTATTTT.